Each of the 6 T cell receptor beta chains below was sequenced from the same sample in a study of cytomegalovirus exposure and HLA in healthy donors. PCR primers comprised 60 Vbeta and 13 Jbeta primers. Clones were sequenced by immunoSEQ multiplex PCR, and TCRdb holds only the in-frame ones, with some missing. Here the sample spans roughly 130,000 clones, about four fifths being singletons. Sequencing used PBMCs. The source is a man aged 25-45 years in good health and CMV-seronegative.

Turning to this clone: The same CDR3 arises from other DNA sequences in this sample as well. The chain has TRBV28 and TRBJ1-2, with D possibly being TRBD1 (6 bases). The germline V gene encodes CDR1 MDHEN and CDR2 SYDVKM. This CDR3 is built from 13 residues. V was clipped by 5 bases and J by 3 bases, with 10 bases between them. In DNA, the CDR3 is TGTGCCAGCAGTCTTCGACAGGACTATGGCTACACCTTC. Amino acid sequence: CASSLRQDYGYTF.

V usage is TRBV6-1 and J usage is TRBJ2-5; TRBD1 is a possible D gene (6 bases). The J call is in doubt because the DNA end fits TRBJ2-7 better. This CDR3 region has 13 residues. The germline V gene encodes CDR1 MNHNS and CDR2 SASEGT. CDR3 sequence: CASSNLQGYEQYF. The CDR3 bases are TGTGCCAGCAGTAACCTACAGGGCTACGAGCAGTACTTC.

The CDR3 DNA follows: TGTGCCAGCAGCGTTGGACAGGGTGTCGATGCAGATACGCAGTATTTT. Protein sequence: CASSVGQGVDADTQYF. This rearrangement joins TRBV7-2 to TRBJ2-3, with 8 positions matching TRBD1. Germline values: CDR1 SGHTA, CDR2 FQGNSA. This CDR3 is built from 16 residues. Trimming took 5 bases from V and 4 from J; bases not matched to a gene: 11. Supplemented by reference TRBV7-2 and TRBJ2-3, the full variable domain reads GAGVSQSPSNKVTEKGKDVELRCDPISGHTALYWYRQSLGQGLEFLIYFQGNSAPDKSGLPSDRFSAERTGGSVSTLTIQRTQQEDSAVYLCASSVGQGVDADTQYFGPGTRLTVL.

This clone was counted a few times. The chain uses TRBV10-3 and TRBJ2-7, with 9 bases that match TRBD1. V lost 6 bases to trimming and J lost 5 bases; unmatched junction nucleotides: 5. The CDR3 contains 13 residues. Germline V gene lookup returns CDR1 ENHRY and CDR2 SYGVKD. This CDR3 reads CAIRDRGSNEQYF. CDR3 nucleotide sequence: TGTGCCATCAGGGACAGGGGTTCTAACGAGCAGTACTTC.

V and J are TRBV7-2 and TRBJ1-3, with D possibly being TRBD1 (5 bases). CDR1 is SGHTA and CDR2 is FQGNSA in the germline V gene. V was trimmed by 5 bases and J by 3 bases, leaving 14 bases between them. The CDR3 has 15 amino acids. The CDR3 spells CASSMRQYGGNTIYF. The CDR3 bases are TGTGCCAGCAGCATGCGACAGTATGGTGGAAACACCATATATTTT.

The chain employs TRBV27 and TRBJ2-7, with D possibly matching TRBD1 (7 bases). Germline V gives CDR1 MNHEY, CDR2 SMNVEV (reference sequence). This CDR3 has 14 amino acids. V lost 2 bases and J 2 bases, leaving 10 bases between the germline ends. The CDR3 is CASSLGGTAYEQYF. The CDR3 nucleotides read TGTGCCAGCAGTTTAGGGGGGACAGCCTACGAGCAGTACTTC.